This T cell receptor (beta chain) was recovered during a study of cytomegalovirus exposure and HLA in healthy donors. General study findings and limits: For most TCR sequences rarity was the rule, although some public TCRs occurred in many donors. Highly shared sequence variants in one cluster were likely a sequencing artifact. The study flagged approximately 180 TCR beta chains as cytomegalovirus-associated.

On this clone: Its antigen is as yet unknown. Distinct nucleotide sequences in the sample also encode this CDR3.

V lost 0 bases to trimming and J lost 4 bases, with 10 bases between them. This CDR3 has 15 residues. Per germline, CDR1 MNHEY and CDR2 SMNVEV (reference sequence). The PCR ran on 60 Vbeta and 13 Jbeta primers. This table comes from immunoSEQ multiplex PCR, and its TCRdb copy is limited to in-frame clones, with some not included. The sample includes approximately 45,000 clones. The receptor was isolated from a male donor in good health and CMV-seronegative. Material: PBMCs. The V call is TRBV27, the J call TRBJ2-1, with a possible D match to TRBD2 (6 bases). The CDR3 DNA reads TGTGCCAGCAGTTTATCGGGGGGAACGTACAATGAGCAGTTCTTC. This encodes CASSLSGGTYNEQFF.